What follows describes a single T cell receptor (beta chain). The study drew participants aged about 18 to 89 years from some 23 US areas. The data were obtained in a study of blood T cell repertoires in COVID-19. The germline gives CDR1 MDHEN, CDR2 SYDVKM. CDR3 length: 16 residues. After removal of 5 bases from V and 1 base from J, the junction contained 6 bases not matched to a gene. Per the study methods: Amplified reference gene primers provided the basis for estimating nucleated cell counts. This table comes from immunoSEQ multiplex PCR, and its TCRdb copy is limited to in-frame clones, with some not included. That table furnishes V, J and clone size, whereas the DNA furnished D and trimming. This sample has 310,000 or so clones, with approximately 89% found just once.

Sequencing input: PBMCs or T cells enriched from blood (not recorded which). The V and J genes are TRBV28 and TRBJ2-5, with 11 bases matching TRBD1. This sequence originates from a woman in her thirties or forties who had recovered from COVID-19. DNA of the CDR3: TGTGCCAGCAGTAACCGGGACAGGGGGAGCCAAGAGACCCAGTACTTC. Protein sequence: CASSNRDRGSQETQYF.